The 21 T cell receptor beta chains below were found in one sample sequenced in a study of T cell responses to AZD1222 COVID-19 vaccine. TCRdb keeps only in-frame clones here, not all; method: immunoSEQ multiplex PCR. The table lists about 150,000 clones, 75% to 95% of them singletons. The sample in question was peripheral blood, obtained 28 days after the second AZD1222 dose. Receptors originate from an adult who received the AZD1222 COVID-19 vaccine.

V is TRBV29-1 and J is TRBJ1-2; the D is unclear. Germline CDR1 SQVTM, CDR2 ANQGSEA. The CDR3 consists of 12 residues. Trimming removed 7 bases at V and 1 base at J, with 10 bases between. CDR3 residues: CSGSDLNYGYTF. The DNA of the CDR3 is TGCAGCGGCTCGGATCTTAACTATGGCTACACCTTC.

Only a few counts were recorded for this clone. The V call is TRBV2, the J call TRBJ2-7, with D tentatively TRBD1 (6 bases). V gave up 4 bases and J gave up 4 bases, with 14 bases separating them. This CDR3 is 14 amino acids long. Per germline, CDR1 SNHLY and CDR2 FYNNEI. CDR3 loop: CASSAGHLSYEQYF. CDR3 coding DNA: TGTGCCAGCAGTGCGGGACATCTATCATACGAGCAGTACTTC. Combining the CDR3 with reference TRBV2 and TRBJ2-7 gives the whole variable domain EPEVTQTPSHQVTQMGQEVILRCVPISNHLYFYWYRQILGQKVEFLVSFYNNEISEKSEIFDDQFSVERPDGSNFTLKIRSTKLEDSAMYFCASSAGHLSYEQYFGPGTRLTVT.

The V and J genes are TRBV28 and TRBJ2-7, with D tentatively TRBD2 (6 bases). The germline gives CDR1 MDHEN, CDR2 SYDVKM. There are 14 residues in the CDR3. Trimming took 7 bases from V and 3 from J, leaving 16 bases between them. CDR3 nucleotide sequence: TGTGCCAGCACCCGGGGCGGGACGGTCTACGAGCAGTACTTC. Translating it yields CASTRGGTVYEQYF.

This clone has a single count. The chain joins TRBV27 to TRBJ1-1; D gene uncertain. Germline loops: CDR1 MNHEY, CDR2 SMNVEV (reference sequence). The CDR3 has 15 residues. Trimming shortened V by 2 bases and J by 1 base, and 11 bases separated the two germline ends. CDR3 nucleotide sequence: TGTGCCAGCAGTTTAACGGTTTATGGGAACACTGAAGCTTTCTTT. It yields the protein CASSLTVYGNTEAFF.

There are a few counts of this clone. The chain recombines TRBV11-2 with TRBJ1-1; 8 bases agree with TRBD1. V was pared by 4 bases and J by 6 bases, with 7 bases of the junction left unmatched. CDR3 size: 14 residues. Germline-derived CDR1 and CDR2 are SGHAT and FQNNGV. CDR3 in amino acids: CASSWRQGMSEAFF. The CDR3 nucleotides are TGTGCCAGCAGCTGGAGACAGGGGATGTCTGAAGCTTTCTTT.

The chain combines TRBV6-4 with TRBJ1-4, with TRBD1 as a possible D gene (6 bases). Per the germline V gene, CDR1 is MRHNA and CDR2 is SNTAGT. The CDR3 consists of 12 residues. The V gene lost 1 base and the J gene lost 10 bases, with 7 bases spanning the gap. The CDR3 sequence: CASSDWGLKLFF. The CDR3 nucleotides read TGTGCCAGCAGTGACTGGGGGCTAAAACTGTTTTTT.

V is TRBV3-1 (or the pseudogene TRBV3-2) and J is TRBJ1-1, with 9 bases lining up with TRBD1. The V segment lost 4 bases and the J segment 5 bases; nucleotides outside the gene matches: 8. This CDR3 contains 15 residues. Per germline, CDR1 LGHDT and CDR2 YNNKEL (reference sequence). CDR3 nucleotide sequence: TGTGCCAGCAGCCCCACAGGGGGCGCGAGAACTGAAGCTTTCTTT. As protein: CASSPTGGARTEAFF.

This chain joins TRBV10-1 and TRBJ2-1, with D possibly being TRBD2 (6 bases). The CDR3 consists of 17 residues. V was pared by 0 bases and J by 7 bases, with 19 bases between. Germline CDR1 and CDR2: WNHNN and SYGVQD (reference sequence). CDR3 bases: TGCGCCAGCAGTGAGTCAATAGTAGTGGGACTGGTGAATGAGCAGTTCTTC. Amino acids: CASSESIVVGLVNEQFF.

The J gene is TRBJ1-3, the V gene TRBV30; 10 nucleotides match TRBD1. The V and J ends lost 5 bases and 4 bases, in that order; junction bases with no gene match: 2. Germline-derived CDR1 and CDR2 are GTSNPN and SVGIG (reference sequence). The CDR3 has 13 amino acids. This CDR3 reads CAWDRGPGNTIYF. In DNA form, the CDR3 reads TGTGCCTGGGACAGGGGGCCGGGAAACACCATATATTTT.

This clone was seen a single time. The V and J genes are TRBV6-4 and TRBJ1-1; TRBD1 is a possible D gene (5 bases). CDR3 length: 13 amino acids. The V end lost 8 bases, the J end lost 6 bases, and 16 bases lay between the germline ends. Germline CDR1 is MRHNA and CDR2 is SNTAGT. The CDR3 DNA is TGTGCCAGCGGGCGAGACAGCGGGGCTGAAGCTTTCTTT. Its translation is CASGRDSGAEAFF.

The CDR3 DNA is TGTGCCAGCAGCCCAGATAGGGTTTACGACACCGGGGAGCTGTTTTTT. As protein: CASSPDRVYDTGELFF. The V call is TRBV3-1 (or the pseudogene TRBV3-2), the J call TRBJ2-2; no firm D call. Germline lookup yields CDR1 LGHDT and CDR2 YNNKEL (reference sequence). This CDR3 has 16 residues. With 4 bases removed from V and 3 bases from J, the gap between germline ends came to 15 bases.

The gene calls are TRBV7-9 and TRBJ2-3, with TRBD1 matching 8 bases. CDR1 and CDR2 from the germline V gene are SEHNR and FQNEAQ (reference sequence). This CDR3 contains 17 residues. J lost 2 bases, V lost 1 base, and 8 bases had no gene match. The CDR3 reads CASSLGISTGDTDTQYF. The CDR3 nucleotides read TGTGCCAGCAGCTTAGGAATCTCGACAGGGGACACAGATACGCAGTATTTT.

V gene TRBV27 combines with J gene TRBJ2-7, with D perhaps TRBD1 (5 bases). Germline V gene data show CDR1 as MNHEY and CDR2 as SMNVEV (reference sequence). CDR3 length: 15 residues. Deletions cut 3 bases from V and 2 bases from J, with 14 bases between. The CDR3 spells CASSLWQGGTYEQYF. CDR3 nucleotides: TGTGCCAGCAGTTTGTGGCAGGGTGGCACCTACGAGCAGTACTTC.

The rearrangement uses TRBV19 and TRBJ1-2; 7 bases align to TRBD1. CDR3 length: 12 residues. The germline gives CDR1 LNHDA, CDR2 SQIVND (reference sequence). After removal of 6 bases from V and 7 bases from J, the junction contained 5 bases not matched to a gene. CDR3 nucleotide sequence: TGTGCCAGTAGAAATGACAGGGTTGGCTACACCTTC. Protein sequence: CASRNDRVGYTF.

The rearrangement links TRBV3-1 (or the pseudogene TRBV3-2) to TRBJ2-1; the D call may be TRBD1 or TRBD2 (6 bases each). The CDR3 runs to 11 residues. Germline V gene lookup returns CDR1 LGHDT and CDR2 YNNKEL (reference sequence). Trimming stripped 7 bases from V and 9 bases from J, with 10 bases between. The CDR3 sequence is CASTKGGEQFF. For the CDR3, the DNA is TGTGCCAGCACAAAGGGGGGTGAGCAGTTCTTC.

This chain uses TRBV29-1 with TRBJ2-7, with 11 nucleotides matching TRBD2. The CDR3 length is 16 residues. After removal of 4 bases from V and 0 bases from J, the junction contained 8 bases not matched to a gene. Per germline, CDR1 SQVTM and CDR2 ANQGSEA. For the CDR3, the DNA is TGCAGCGTTGCCCGAAGACTAGCGGGGAACTCCTACGAGCAGTACTTC. It specifies CSVARRLAGNSYEQYF.

The chain joins TRBV15 to TRBJ1-2; the D is unclear. Germline CDR1 reads LNHNV; CDR2 reads YYDKDF (reference sequence). V lost 0 bases, J lost 1 base, and 6 bases lay in between. The CDR3 totals 14 residues. Here the CDR3 DNA reads TGTGCCACCAGCAGAGATCACATTAACTATGGCTACACCTTC. Translated: CATSRDHINYGYTF.

The chain has TRBV24-1 and TRBJ2-7, with 12 bases matching TRBD2. The germline V gene has CDR1 KGHDR and CDR2 SFDVKD. V gave up 3 bases and J gave up 5 bases; unmatched junction bases: 16. The CDR3 loop spans 19 amino acids. The CDR3 DNA follows: TGTGCCACCAGTGATCCGACAGGGGGGCTAGCGGGAGGGCTGGACGAGCAGTACTTC. Its protein is CATSDPTGGLAGGLDEQYF.

The chain has TRBV6-5 and TRBJ2-1; a weak D match, TRBD1 (5 bases). The ends were cut back, 6 bases at V and 3 bases at J, with 9 bases in the middle. The CDR3 is made up of 13 amino acids. Germline V gene lookup returns CDR1 MNHEY and CDR2 SVGAGI. The CDR3 sequence: CASRTDDYNEQFF. The CDR3 nucleotides read TGTGCCAGCAGGACAGACGACTACAATGAGCAGTTCTTC.

V gene TRBV2 combines with J gene TRBJ2-7; D unclear. Trimming pared 2 bases from V and 0 bases from J, leaving 11 bases between. Per the germline V gene, CDR1 is SNHLY and CDR2 is FYNNEI. This CDR3 spans 15 amino acids. The CDR3 DNA is TGTGCCAGCAGTGAATTCGTTCTGAGCTCCTACGAGCAGTACTTC. Encoded protein: CASSEFVLSSYEQYF.

This clone has only one observation. Here the CDR3 DNA reads TGTGCCAGCAGCGACTGGGGCGGGAAACAGTCGGAGACCCAGTACTTC. Its protein product is CASSDWGGKQSETQYF. The gene calls are TRBV7-9 and TRBJ2-5; perhaps TRBD2 as D (6 bases). Per the germline V gene, CDR1 is SEHNR and CDR2 is FQNEAQ (reference sequence). Deletions cut 5 bases from V and 5 bases from J, with 21 bases between. The CDR3 runs to 16 residues.